The entry below gives a single T cell receptor (beta chain) sequence along with its context. The method was immunoSEQ multiplex PCR; TCRdb's version includes in-frame clones alone and lacks a portion of them. Among under 250,000 clones listed, roughly nine tenths were seen once. These data belong to a study of Ad26.COV2.S vaccination and SARS-CoV-2 variants. Treatment here: over 15 received Ad26.COV2.S at low or high dose, single or two shots; roughly five received placebo; per-sample allocation not given. The samples date from day 63 after the first vaccine or placebo injection. The donor was a Boston adult aged 18-55 years. The CDR3 contains 17 residues. Looked up from germline, CDR1 is LGHDT and CDR2 is YNNKEL (reference sequence). The J segment lost 1 base and the V segment lost 3 bases, leaving 9 bases of the junction unmatched.

The chain combines TRBV3-1 (or the pseudogene TRBV3-2) with TRBJ2-3; 8 nucleotides match TRBD2. The material was peripheral blood, obtained in a trial of Ad26.COV2.S vaccine versus placebo. The sequence was collected from a person between 18 and 59 years old who received the Ad26.COV2.S COVID-19 vaccine or a placebo. The CDR3 nucleotides read TGTGCCAGCAGCCAGGGCCGTACTAGCGGAGGCACAGATACGCAGTATTTT. Protein product: CASSQGRTSGGTDTQYF.